The 11 T cell receptor beta chains below come from one sample, sequenced in a study of regulatory T cells in long-lasting Graves disease. Relying on iRepertoire HTBI primers and Arm-PCR of CDR3 regions, the team built TCR beta libraries. TCRdb processed the multiplex PCR reads anew with MiXCR; each CDR3 protein has one entry. Of roughly 500,000 distinct CDR3 sequences listed, 12% to 15% are singletons. This sample's time point: newly diagnosed GD, antithyroid drugs for less than 3 months. PBMC RNA served as the TCR library source. The sample was also linked to a second study, of T cells in Graves' hyperthyroidism and ophthalmopathy.

This material consisted of peripheral blood mononuclear cells (PBMCs), taken at new diagnosis, from a patient treated with antithyroid drugs. The receptors originated from a woman between 45 and 60 years old with Graves disease.

This clonotype was recorded a few times. The rearrangement links TRBV11-3 to TRBJ2-1; TRBD1 is a possible D gene (6 bases). Trimming shortened V by 5 bases and J by 10 bases, and 18 bases separated the two germline ends. Per the germline V gene, CDR1 is SGHNT and CDR2 is YENEEA. The length of the CDR3 is 14 residues. CDR3: CASSTFPGTQEQFF. DNA of the CDR3: TGTGCCAGCAGCACGTTCCCCGGGACACAGGAGCAGTTCTTC. Full variable domain (remainder filled in from reference TRBV11-3 and TRBJ2-1): EAGVVQSPRYKIIEKKQPVAFWCNPISGHNTLYWYLQNLGQGPELLIRYENEEAVDDSQLPKDRFSAERLKGVDSTLKIQPAELGDSAVYLCASSTFPGTQEQFFGPGTRLTVL.

This clonotype was counted between two and nine times. A much larger clone differs by one base, so this may be a read error. The J gene is TRBJ2-1, the V gene TRBV30, with D unresolved. Trimming took off 6 bases at V and 8 bases at J, with 20 bases between the two ends. The CDR3 is 14 amino acids. Looked up from germline, CDR1 is GTSNPN and CDR2 is SVGIG (reference sequence). The CDR3 is CACQAGSSDHEQFF. In DNA form, the CDR3 reads TGTGCCTGTCAAGCCGGGTCCTCGGATCATGAGCAGTTCTTC.

At least ten counts were recorded for this clonotype. The chain has TRBV3-1 and TRBJ2-3, with D unclear. The CDR3 length is 14 residues. V gave up 1 base and J gave up 5 bases, with 10 bases separating them. Germline assignment: CDR1 LGHDT and CDR2 YNNKEL (reference sequence). CDR3 DNA: TGTGCCAGCAGCCAAGCATTAATCGGAGATACGCAGTATTTT. Translation: CASSQALIGDTQYF.

This rearrangement joins TRBV7-2 to TRBJ2-5; TRBD2 matches at 7 bases. V lost 4 bases to trimming and J lost 5 bases; unmatched junction nucleotides: 10. CDR1 is SGHTA and CDR2 is FQGNSA in the germline V gene. The CDR3 covers 15 residues. The CDR3 DNA follows: TGTGCCAGCAGCTCAAGGGGAGGGGTGGGGGAGACCCAGTACTTC. It translates to CASSSRGGVGETQYF.

Many counts were recorded for this clonotype. The gene calls are TRBV6-1 and TRBJ1-1, with 7 bases fitting TRBD1. CDR1 is MNHNS and CDR2 is SASEGT in the germline V gene. This CDR3 has 14 amino acids. With 5 bases clipped from V and 1 base from J, the junction kept 4 bases outside the gene matches. The CDR3 DNA follows: TGTGCCAGCAGTACAGGGGACACGAACACTGAAGCTTTCTTT. Its translation: CASSTGDTNTEAFF.

This clonotype was seen a handful of times. The chain carries TRBV6-5 and TRBJ2-5; TRBD2 matches 9 bases. Germline CDR1 and CDR2: MNHEY and SVGAGI. This CDR3 has 16 residues. After removal of 0 bases from V and 5 bases from J, the junction contained 7 bases not matched to a gene. Here the CDR3 reads CASSYSGAGGGETQYF. Here the CDR3 DNA reads TGTGCCAGCAGTTACTCGGGAGCGGGAGGCGGGGAGACCCAGTACTTC.

This clonotype was observed a few times. The V gene is TRBV7-9, the J gene TRBJ2-1; 10 nucleotides agree with TRBD2. V dropped 2 bases and J dropped 2; count of bases not matched to a gene: 12. Germline assignment: CDR1 SEHNR and CDR2 FQNEAQ (reference sequence). The CDR3 runs 19 residues. CDR3 residues: CASSLTSRPSGRPYNEQFF. The CDR3 DNA is TGTGCCAGCAGCTTAACCTCCCGGCCTAGCGGGAGACCCTACAATGAGCAGTTCTTC.

This clonotype was detected a few times. An end of the junction does not agree with germline; a read error may underlie this. The CDR3 nucleotides are TGTGCCAGCAGCGTAGGGGGACGGCAAGAATTT. Its translation: CASSVGGRQEF. V is TRBV9 and J is TRBJ2-3; D is tentatively TRBD1 or TRBD2 (5 bases each). Germline CDR1 reads SGDLS; CDR2 reads YYNGEE. The length of the CDR3 is 11 residues.

This clonotype appeared many times. As DNA, the CDR3 is TGTGCCAGCAGCTCGACCGGACTAGCGGGGCCCTACGAGCAGTACTTC. The encoded protein is CASSSTGLAGPYEQYF. This chain links TRBV11-1 with TRBJ2-7, with 12 bases fitting TRBD2. CDR3 length: 16 amino acids. V lost 4 bases, J lost 2 bases, and 6 bases stayed unmatched. The germline V gene has CDR1 SGHAT and CDR2 FQDESV (reference sequence).

This clonotype appeared many times. The rearrangement joins TRBV5-1 to TRBJ2-3, with 9 bases fitting TRBD1. The CDR3 extends over 16 amino acids. V shed 4 bases, J shed 6 bases, and the junction held 12 bases outside the gene matches. CDR1 is SGHRS, CDR2 YFSETQ, per germline. The CDR3 spells CASSSRWGQGFDTQYF. CDR3 bases: TGCGCCAGCAGCAGCAGGTGGGGACAGGGTTTCGATACGCAGTATTTT.

This clonotype was recorded a few times. The rearrangement uses TRBV4-1 and TRBJ1-1; 9 bases match TRBD1. Germline V lookup: CDR1 MGHRA, CDR2 YSYEKL. The CDR3 contains 15 residues. J gave up 3 bases and V 4 bases, and 6 bases lay outside the gene matches. CDR3: CASSRGQGADTEAFF. CDR3 bases: TGCGCCAGCAGCCGGGGACAGGGCGCTGACACTGAAGCTTTCTTT.